This T cell receptor beta chain was captured in a study of T-cell reconstitution after alpha-beta-depleted transplantation in children. Study-level points and caveats: T-cell counts and diversity were attributed mostly to newly produced T cells one year after transplant.

This clonotype was recorded a few times. What it recognizes is unknown. The library targeted TCRbeta and was prepared with unique molecular identifiers. TCRdb reprocessed the PCR reads via MiXCR and lists one record per CDR3 protein. The sample lists some 100,000 distinct CDR3 sequences, about 14% occurring once. Germline CDR1 reads WNHNN; CDR2 reads SYGVQD (reference sequence). V was pared by 7 bases and J by 1 base, with 7 bases between. CDR3 length: 13 amino acids. The material sequenced was PBMCs, mostly from graft donor cells, taken 180 days after TCRalphabeta/CD19-depleted stem cell transplant. The V call is TRBV10-1, the J call TRBJ2-2; D not certain. This clonotype was obtained from a male patient aged 2-15 years who had a stem cell transplant for acute lymphoblastic leukemia, so the T cells may come from the graft donor. In DNA, the CDR3 is TGCGCCAGCACCGACAAGAACACCGGGGAGCTGTTTTTT. This translates into CASTDKNTGELFF.